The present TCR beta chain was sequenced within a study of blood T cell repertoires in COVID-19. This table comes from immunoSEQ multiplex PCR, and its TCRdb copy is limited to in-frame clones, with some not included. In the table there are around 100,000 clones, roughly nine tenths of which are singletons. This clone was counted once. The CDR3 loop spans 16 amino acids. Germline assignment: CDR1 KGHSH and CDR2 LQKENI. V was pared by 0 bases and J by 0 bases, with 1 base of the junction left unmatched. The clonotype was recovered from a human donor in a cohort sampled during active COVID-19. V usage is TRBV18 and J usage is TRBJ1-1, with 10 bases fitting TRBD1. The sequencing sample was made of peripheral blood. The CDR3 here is CASSPPGQGMNTEAFF. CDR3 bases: TGTGCCAGCTCACCACCGGGACAGGGGATGAACACTGAAGCTTTCTTT. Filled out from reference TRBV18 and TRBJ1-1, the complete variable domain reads NAGVMQNPRHLVRRRGQEARLRCSPMKGHSHVYWYRQLPEEGLKFMVYLQKENIIDESGMPKERFSAEFPKEGPSILRIQQVVRGDSAAYFCASSPPGQGMNTEAFFGQGTRLTVV.